The 21 T cell receptor beta chains listed next were all sequenced from one sample in a study of shared clonotypes between healthy human individuals (dated by TCRdb to about 2020). The library was generated by the immunoSEQ multiplex PCR assay. The table comes from immuneACCESS by way of TCRdb, which keeps in-frame sequences with V and J called. Part of the clones is missing from these tables; in studies checked, under half for an unresolved V gene and the rest for unknown reasons. This sample holds about 680,000 clones; roughly 94% were observed only once. The ten top clones hold about 24% of the sample. CD8 naive samples were CD45RO-negative cells positively selected for CCR7, giving a CD45RA+CCR7+ population that excluded TemRA cells. Sample: naive CD8+ T cells sorted from blood. The cell subset or site label, as the study defines it: CD45RA+CCR7+. All receptors come from a man aged 25 to 40 in good health.

The CDR3 loop is CASSYSGGDNTEAFF. DNA of the CDR3: TGTGCCAGCAGTTACTCGGGAGGGGATAACACTGAAGCTTTCTTT. The chain links TRBV6-6 to TRBJ1-1; tentatively, D is TRBD1 (5 bases). V was cut by 0 bases and J by 2 bases, with 10 bases left in between. The CDR3 length is 15 residues. CDR1 is MNHNY and CDR2 is SVGAGI in the germline V gene (reference sequence).

This rearrangement joins TRBV18 to TRBJ2-7; D is ambiguous. There are 12 residues in the CDR3. The germline V and J ends were trimmed by 5 bases and 6 bases, with 11 bases remaining between them. CDR1 and CDR2 (germline): KGHSH, LQKENI. CDR3 DNA: TGTGCCAGCTCATTTTTGGGGTTCGAGCAGTACTTC. This encodes CASSFLGFEQYF.

This chain uses TRBV29-1 with TRBJ2-1, with TRBD2 as a possible D gene (6 bases). Looked up from germline, CDR1 is SQVTM and CDR2 is ANQGSEA. V shed 3 bases and J shed 9 bases, with 21 bases lying between them. The CDR3 length is 15 residues. CDR3 bases: TGCAGCGTTGAGGGGGGTTTAAGGGCGTCCGGTGAGCAGTTCTTC. Amino acids: CSVEGGLRASGEQFF.

This chain uses TRBV7-9 with TRBJ2-7; D may be TRBD2 (6 bases). The CDR3 covers 13 residues. The V end lost 3 bases, the J end lost 7 bases, and 13 bases lay between the germline ends. The germline CDR1 and CDR2 sequences are SEHNR and FQNEAQ (reference sequence). Here the CDR3 DNA reads TGTGCCAGCAGCTTCGGGACTTTGCGGGAGCAGTACTTC. This sequence encodes CASSFGTLREQYF.

V gene TRBV15 combines with J gene TRBJ2-7; D unclear. V lost 1 base and J lost 3, with 10 bases in between. CDR1 and CDR2 from the germline V gene are LNHNV and YYDKDF (reference sequence). This CDR3 is built from 14 residues. The CDR3 nucleotides are TGTGCCACCAGCAGAGGAGTGGGGTACTACGAGCAGTACTTC. Protein sequence: CATSRGVGYYEQYF.

The CDR3 spells CASSFLSPTGQGHYGYTF. CDR3 DNA: TGTGCCAGCAGTTTCCTAAGCCCCACGGGACAGGGCCACTATGGCTACACCTTC. This chain uses TRBV27 with TRBJ1-2; 9 bases are a match to TRBD1. The germline V gene encodes CDR1 MNHEY and CDR2 SMNVEV (reference sequence). The V segment lost 3 bases and the J segment 3 bases; nucleotides outside the gene matches: 14. CDR3 length equals 18 residues.

The rearrangement uses TRBV21-1 and TRBJ2-1. TRBV21-1 is tagged as a pseudogene. CDR3 size: 13 residues. This CDR3 reads CASSKGRHVGEFF. CDR3 DNA: TGTGCCAGCAGCAAGGGACGGCACGTTGGGGAGTTCTTC.

J is TRBJ1-2 and V is TRBV27; TRBD1 matches at 7 bases. This CDR3 is 14 amino acids long. J gave up 5 bases and V 7 bases, and 10 bases lay outside the gene matches. Germline V gene data show CDR1 as MNHEY and CDR2 as SMNVEV (reference sequence). The CDR3 DNA reads TGTGCCAGCAAAACAGGGGTAGTGGGTTATGGCTACACCTTC. Its protein is CASKTGVVGYGYTF.

This rearrangement joins TRBV9 to TRBJ2-1; the match to TRBD1 covers 8 bases. The length of the CDR3 is 14 residues. Germline-derived CDR1 and CDR2 are SGDLS and YYNGEE. V trimming: 3 bases; J trimming: 8 bases; junction bases outside the gene matches: 7. The CDR3: CASSETGAQDEQFF. CDR3 DNA sequence: TGTGCCAGCAGCGAGACAGGGGCGCAGGATGAGCAGTTCTTC.

V usage is TRBV30 and J usage is TRBJ2-7, with D possibly being TRBD2 (5 bases). The CDR3 consists of 13 residues. Germline lookup yields CDR1 GTSNPN and CDR2 SVGIG (reference sequence). The V end lost 1 base, the J end lost 0 bases, and 7 bases lay between the germline ends. CDR3 protein: CAWSERASYEQYF. CDR3 in DNA: TGTGCCTGGAGTGAGAGGGCCTCCTACGAGCAGTACTTC. The full variable domain, completed using reference TRBV30 and TRBJ2-7, is SQTIHQWPATLVQPVGSPLSLECTVEGTSNPNLYWYRQAAGRGLQLLFYSVGIGQISSEVPQNLSASRPQDRQFILSSKKLLLSDSGFYLCAWSERASYEQYFGPGTRLTVT.

The V gene is TRBV5-6, the J gene TRBJ1-1; unclear D gene. The germline V and J ends were trimmed by 2 bases and 8 bases, with 13 bases remaining between them. CDR1 SGHDT and CDR2 YYEEEE come from the germline V gene. The CDR3 has 13 residues. This CDR3 is CASSFYSGREAFF. In DNA, the CDR3 is TGTGCCAGCAGCTTTTACTCCGGCAGAGAAGCTTTCTTT.

In nucleotides, the CDR3 is TGTGCCAGCAGCTTAATGTCCGTGACCACCTACGAGCAGTACTTC. The encoded protein is CASSLMSVTTYEQYF. The J gene is TRBJ2-7, the V gene TRBV7-3; D not resolved. Trimming removed 1 base at V and 2 bases at J, with 12 bases between. The CDR3 covers 15 residues. CDR1 and CDR2 (germline): SGHTA, FQGTGA.

The chain couples TRBV19 to TRBJ1-5; the match to TRBD1 covers 7 bases. This CDR3 is built from 15 residues. The V gene end was trimmed by 7 bases and the J gene end by 0 bases; junction bases not matched to a gene: 6. Germline V CDR1 and CDR2: LNHDA, SQIVND (reference sequence). The CDR3 loop is CASTGTEYSNQPQHF. The CDR3 coding sequence is TGTGCCAGTACCGGGACAGAGTATAGCAATCAGCCCCAGCATTTT. The variable domain in full, with the rest retrieved from reference TRBV19 and TRBJ1-5, is DGGITQSPKYLFRKEGQNVTLSCEQNLNHDAMYWYRQDPGQGLRLIYYSQIVNDFQKGDIAEGYSVSREKKESFPLTVTSAQKNPTAFYLCASTGTEYSNQPQHFGDGTRLSIL.

This chain uses TRBV5-1 with TRBJ1-1; TRBD1 matches 10 bases. This CDR3 has 14 amino acids. Germline V lookup: CDR1 SGHRS, CDR2 YFSETQ. J was trimmed by 6 bases and V by 3 bases; bases with no gene match: 5. This CDR3 reads CASSSRDRGSEAFF. CDR3 DNA: TGCGCCAGCAGCTCCCGGGACAGGGGCTCTGAAGCTTTCTTT.

Details on this clone: This sample includes further DNA sequences coding for the same CDR3. The chain links TRBV20-1 to TRBJ1-2; D is possibly TRBD1 (5 bases). Germline values: CDR1 DFQATT, CDR2 SNEGSKA (reference sequence). The CDR3 loop spans 11 amino acids. V lost 1 base, J lost 7 bases, and 7 bases lay in between. The CDR3 protein is CSARGGGGYTF. For the CDR3, the DNA is TGCAGTGCTAGAGGGGGGGGTGGCTACACCTTC.

The genes are TRBV12-1 and TRBJ2-3. TRBV12-1 corresponds to a pseudogene. The CDR3 runs to 16 residues. The DNA of the CDR3 is TGTGCCAGCAGCTTCCCCCGATGGGAAGTCTCAGATACGCAGTATTTT. Protein: CASSFPRWEVSDTQYF.

To note about this clone: One junction end disagrees with the germline gene, perhaps due to a read error. The rearrangement joins TRBV2 to TRBJ2-7; 10 positions agree with TRBD2. The CDR3 extends over 11 amino acids. The germline CDR1 and CDR2 sequences are SNHLY and FYNNEI. The CDR3 bases are TGTGCCAGCAGTGGGTCCACTAGCGGGATCTTC. It codes for CASSGSTSGIF.

The chain is built from TRBV10-2 and TRBJ2-4; tentative D call: TRBD2 (6 bases). Germline assignment: CDR1 WSHSY and CDR2 SAAADI. V shed 2 bases and J shed 2 bases, with 13 bases lying between them. This CDR3 region has 16 residues. The CDR3 here is CASSEVAGGTKNIQYF. DNA for the CDR3: TGCGCCAGCAGTGAGGTAGCTGGCGGGACCAAAAACATTCAGTACTTC.

The rearrangement links TRBV28 to TRBJ2-2, with 8 bases matching TRBD2. Germline CDR1 and CDR2: MDHEN and SYDVKM. The V gene end was trimmed by 4 bases and the J gene end by 5 bases; junction bases not matched to a gene: 12. The CDR3 extends over 17 amino acids. CDR3 residues: CASSSRESGRITGELFF. The CDR3 DNA is TGTGCCAGCAGTTCCCGGGAGAGCGGGAGAATAACCGGGGAGCTGTTTTTT. The full variable domain, with the rest looked up from reference TRBV28 and TRBJ2-2, is DVKVTQSSRYLVKRTGEKVFLECVQDMDHENMFWYRQDPGLGLRLIYFSYDVKMKEKGDIPEGYSVSREKKERFSLILESASTNQTSMYLCASSSRESGRITGELFFGEGSRLTVL.

The chain uses TRBV11-2 and TRBJ1-1; D remains ambiguous. This CDR3 contains 16 residues. The V end was cut by 3 bases, the J end by 0 bases, with 14 bases between. Germline V CDR1 and CDR2: SGHAT, FQNNGV. The CDR3 protein is CASSFRVTGLNTEAFF. In DNA form, the CDR3 reads TGTGCCAGCAGCTTTCGGGTCACGGGCCTGAACACTGAAGCTTTCTTT.

The chain combines TRBV29-1 with TRBJ2-7; D might be TRBD1 or TRBD2, each matching 6 bases. This CDR3 spans 11 amino acids. Trimming left V 3 bases short and J 9 bases short, with 12 bases between. Germline CDR1 is SQVTM and CDR2 is ANQGSEA. CDR3 region: CSVDGGPGQYF. In DNA form, the CDR3 reads TGCAGCGTTGATGGGGGGCCAGGGCAGTACTTC.